This T cell receptor beta chain was captured in a study of OX40 agonist ivuxolimab in advanced cancers. Overall study context: Allowance was made for prior anti-PD-1, anti-PD-L1 or anti-CTLA-4 therapy, and about 40% had some. Three dose-escalation patients had partial responses: one with hepatocellular carcinoma and two with cutaneous melanoma. The study, taken as a whole, reports: More expanded clones were seen, on average, in CD8+ T cells than in CD4+.

Libraries were prepared by immunoSEQ multiplex PCR; TCRdb keeps only in-frame clonotypes and omits some of them. The sample lists 60,000 to 75,000 clones, 85% to 90% seen once, with around 2.3% in the top ten. V dropped 2 bases and J dropped 9; count of bases not matched to a gene: 9. The CDR3 is 16 residues long. Germline-derived CDR1 and CDR2 are SGHTA and FQGTGA. Turning to this clone: Its target is not known.

The V gene is TRBV7-3, the J gene TRBJ2-1; TRBD1 agrees at 11 bases. The sample consisted of CD4+ or CD8+ T cells sorted from blood, taken in a trial of the OX40 agonist ivuxolimab. This TCR was sampled from an adult with an advanced solid tumor such as melanoma, head and neck, liver or kidney cancer. CDR3 bases: TGTGCCAGCAGCTTAGCCGGGACAGGGGGATGGGGTGAGCAGTTCTTC. Protein product: CASSLAGTGGWGEQFF.